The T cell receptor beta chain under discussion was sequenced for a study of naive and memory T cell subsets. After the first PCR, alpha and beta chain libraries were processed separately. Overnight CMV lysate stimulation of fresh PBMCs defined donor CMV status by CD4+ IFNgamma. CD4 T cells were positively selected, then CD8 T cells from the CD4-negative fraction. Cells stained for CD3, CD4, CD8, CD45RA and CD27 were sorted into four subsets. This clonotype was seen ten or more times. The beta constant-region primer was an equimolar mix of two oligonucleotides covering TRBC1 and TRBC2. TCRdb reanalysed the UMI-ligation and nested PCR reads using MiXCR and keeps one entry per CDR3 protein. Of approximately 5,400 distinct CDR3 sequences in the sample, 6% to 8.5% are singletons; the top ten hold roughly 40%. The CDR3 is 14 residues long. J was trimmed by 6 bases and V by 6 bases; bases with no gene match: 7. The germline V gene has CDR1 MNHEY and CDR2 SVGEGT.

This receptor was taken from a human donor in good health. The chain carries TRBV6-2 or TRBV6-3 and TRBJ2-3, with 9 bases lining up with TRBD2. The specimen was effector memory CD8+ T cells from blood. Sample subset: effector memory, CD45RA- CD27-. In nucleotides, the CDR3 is TGTGCCAGCAGGGGGACTAGCCCCCCGGATACGCAGTATTTT. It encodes CASRGTSPPDTQYF.